This T cell receptor (beta chain) was identified during a study of shared clonotypes between healthy human individuals (TCRdb year 2020). About the study as a whole: The cohort included a few men and a couple of women between 18 and 49 years of age. For each donor, CD4 naive and CD4 memory were each given three plates, CD8 naive was given two plates, and CD8 memory was given one plate. The study deeply sequenced blood TCR repertoires of about 5 healthy adults to estimate repertoire size and the extent of clonotype sharing between individuals. Leukapheresis yielded between about 0.9 and 9 billion PBMCs per donor. Libraries were prepared and TCR repertoires were sequenced by different laboratories using diverse techniques, in order to increase sequencing depth and limit assay-specific biases. On the study overall, not on this receptor specifically: Pairwise subsampling indicated that sequencing depth was expected to affect the degree of clonotype sharing among donors. Clonotypes shared by all four sorted-subset donors showed higher generation probabilities than non-shared clonotypes. Sampling was restricted to blood, and TCR repertoires in tissue are likely to differ from TCR repertoires in blood. Even with the large sequencing depth, rarefaction of the sorted-subset datasets indicated that sequencing was incomplete. Naive subsets generally had larger estimated clonotype richness than memory subsets. Across several donors, roughly 5.1% of naive CD4, approximately 3.6% of naive CD8, around 2.5% of memory CD4, and about 0.44% of memory CD8 clonotypes were shared. Because the study included only a small number of donors, the genetic and exposure-history diversity represented was limited.

For this clone: Its target antigen remains unknown. Base qualities are missing; no much larger clone stands one base away.

TCR CDR3 regions were amplified from genomic DNA by multiplex PCR using the deep immunoSEQ assay. Genomic DNA extracted from each cell subset was distributed evenly over all wells of several immunoSEQ 96-well plates, and each plate served as one replicate. Each replicate PCR for sorted subsets received around 210 ng genomic DNA, equal to around 32,000 T cell genomes. Purified libraries were measured with a Qubit 3.0 fluorometer, size-checked on a Bioanalyzer 2100, and measured again with the KAPA Library Quantification kit. Each immunoSEQ 96-well plate was sequenced on its own single-read 150-cycle Illumina NextSeq 550 flow cell. Turning to the authors' computational methods: Because only junctional sequences without quality scores were contained in the immunoSEQ output, filtering matching that applied to full-length reads could not be performed. To assign V/J genes and CDR3, sequences were annotated against IMGT germline references using PyIR, a Python wrapper for IgBLAST v1.9. Any read was removed if the V/J assignment was weak (E-value above 1e-6), the CDR3 was missing, or the read contained stop codons, out-of-frame junctions, or ambiguous translated residues. V3J clonotypes were defined as sequences sharing the same inferred V gene, J gene, and CDR3 amino acid sequence. The percentage overlap between two repertoires was calculated by dividing the number of shared unique clonotypes by the size of the smaller repertoire. RTK rarefaction, the Chao1 estimator, and Recon v2.1 estimates of unobserved clonotypes were used to assess repertoire richness. OLGA was used to compute generation probabilities for all TCRbeta clonotypes that the gDNA method yielded from four donors. Held by TCRdb, this immuneACCESS table contains in-frame sequences only and omits some clones. Under half of the omission traces to an unresolved V gene where checked; the cause of the rest is unknown. V and J calls and clone size come straight from that table; D and trimming were deduced from the DNA. The sample table records roughly 1.5 million clones; approximately 98% of these occur just once. The ten largest clones add up to 0.4% to 0.55% of the sample.

Donors were healthy HIV-negative adults with no recently reported acute infections or vaccinations. All donors were Caucasian adults living in Nashville, Tennessee, USA. CD4+ T cells were enriched through magnetic negative selection, after which naive cells were positively selected on CD45RA and the remaining negative fraction served as the memory subset. Blood was obtained by leukapheresis, after which PBMCs were separated by Ficoll-Histopaque density gradient centrifugation and cryopreserved in liquid nitrogen vapor phase. Analytical flow cytometry was used to check the purity and quantity of every magnetically sorted T cell population. From each sorted fraction, genomic DNA was isolated and quantified by UV absorbance on a Nanodrop 2000c. The specimen sequenced was naive CD4+ T cells sorted from blood. The sample's cell subset or site, from its label and the paper: CD45RA+ positively selected. This TCR was sampled from a man aged 30 to 39 in good health.

The base sequence is TGTGCCAGCAGCCGAGAGTCTAGCACAGATACGCAGTATTTT. Translation gives CASSRESSTDTQYF. The chain couples TRBV5-4 to TRBJ2-3; the D gene is not confidently resolved. Its CDR3 holds 14 amino acids, cysteine through phenylalanine. Only the CDR3 DNA is retained, 42 bases long and in frame from the first base. The germline V gene encodes CDR1 SGHNT and CDR2 YYREEE (reference sequence). At the junction V is shortened by 4 bases and J by 0 bases, with 9 bases in between. Beyond the CDR3, the reference TRBV5-4 and TRBJ2-3 genes provide the residues; the full variable domain reads: ETGVTQSPTHLIKTRGQQVTLRCSSQSGHNTVSWYQQALGQGPQFIFQYYREEENGRGNFPPRFSGLQFPNYSSELNVNALELDDSALYLCASSRESSTDTQYFGPGTRLTVL.